Given below is one T cell receptor beta chain in context. The antigen is undetermined. This sample was taken from a study of cytomegalovirus exposure and HLA in healthy donors. General observations from the study: In a later analysis, compared with equally common non-associated chains, HLA-associated beta chains were more expanded.

In the PCR, 60 Vbeta and 13 Jbeta primers were used. The method was immunoSEQ multiplex PCR; TCRdb's version includes in-frame clones alone and lacks a portion of them. The sample includes about 120,000 clones, roughly 69% of them seen just once. V lost 3 bases and J lost 4; bases outside the gene matches: 3. The CDR3 consists of 15 residues. Looked up from germline, CDR1 is KGHSH and CDR2 is LQKENI. The chain employs TRBV18 and TRBJ2-2; 9 positions agree with TRBD1. This sequence was found in a human donor in good health. Sequences were obtained from PBMCs. CDR3 region: CASSPGTGRTGELFF. CDR3 nucleotides: TGTGCCAGCTCACCCGGGACAGGGCGCACCGGGGAGCTGTTTTTT.